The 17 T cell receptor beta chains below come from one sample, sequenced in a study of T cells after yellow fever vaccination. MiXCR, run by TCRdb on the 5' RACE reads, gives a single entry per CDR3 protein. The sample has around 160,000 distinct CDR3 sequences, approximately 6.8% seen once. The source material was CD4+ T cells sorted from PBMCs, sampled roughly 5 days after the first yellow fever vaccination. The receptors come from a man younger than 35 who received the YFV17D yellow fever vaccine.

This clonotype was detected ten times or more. CDR3 region: CASSLLGTGAYGYTF. Written as DNA, the CDR3 is TGTGCCAGCAGCTTATTGGGTACCGGGGCTTATGGCTACACCTTC. The rearrangement uses TRBV7-2 and TRBJ1-2; possibly TRBD1 for D (5 bases). V was trimmed by 2 bases and J by 5 bases, leaving 15 bases between them. The CDR3 sequence is 15 residues long. Germline V gene lookup returns CDR1 SGHTA and CDR2 FQGNSA.

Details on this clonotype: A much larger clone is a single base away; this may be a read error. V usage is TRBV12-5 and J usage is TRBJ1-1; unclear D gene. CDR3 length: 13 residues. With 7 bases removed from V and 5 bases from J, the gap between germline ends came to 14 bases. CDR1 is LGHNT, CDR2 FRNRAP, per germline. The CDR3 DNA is TGTGCTAGTGCCCTCGGAGTTTTGACTGAAGCTTTCTTT. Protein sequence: CASALGVLTEAFF. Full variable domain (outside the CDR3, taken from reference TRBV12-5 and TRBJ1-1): DARVTQTPRHKVTEMGQEVTMRCQPILGHNTVFWYRQTMMQGLELLAYFRNRAPLDDSGMPKDRFSAEMPDATLATLKIQPSEPRDSAVYFCASALGVLTEAFFGQGTRLTVV.

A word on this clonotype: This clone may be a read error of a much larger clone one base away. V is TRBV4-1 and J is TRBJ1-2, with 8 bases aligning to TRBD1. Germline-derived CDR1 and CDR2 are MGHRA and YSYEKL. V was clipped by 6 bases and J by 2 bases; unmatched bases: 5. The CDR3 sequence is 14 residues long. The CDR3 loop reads CASRARDRNYGYTF. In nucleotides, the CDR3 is TGCGCCAGCAGAGCACGGGACAGGAACTATGGCTACACCTTC.

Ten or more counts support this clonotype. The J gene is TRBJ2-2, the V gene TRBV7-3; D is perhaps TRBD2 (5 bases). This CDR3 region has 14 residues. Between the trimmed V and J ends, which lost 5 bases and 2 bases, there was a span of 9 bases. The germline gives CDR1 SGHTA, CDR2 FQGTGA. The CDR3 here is CASSRTVNTGELFF. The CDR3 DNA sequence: TGTGCCAGCAGCCGGACTGTTAACACCGGGGAGCTGTTTTTT.

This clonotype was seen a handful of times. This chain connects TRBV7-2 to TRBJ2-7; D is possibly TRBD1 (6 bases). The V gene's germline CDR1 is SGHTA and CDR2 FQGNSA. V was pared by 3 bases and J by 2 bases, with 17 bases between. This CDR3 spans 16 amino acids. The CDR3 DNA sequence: TGTGCCAGCAGCTTCGCGAGGGGGTTCCTTACCTACGAGCAGTACTTC. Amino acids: CASSFARGFLTYEQYF. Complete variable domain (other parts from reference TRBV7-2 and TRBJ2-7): GAGVSQSPSNKVTEKGKDVELRCDPISGHTALYWYRQSLGQGLEFLIYFQGNSAPDKSGLPSDRFSAERTGGSVSTLTIQRTQQEDSAVYLCASSFARGFLTYEQYFGPGTRLTVT.

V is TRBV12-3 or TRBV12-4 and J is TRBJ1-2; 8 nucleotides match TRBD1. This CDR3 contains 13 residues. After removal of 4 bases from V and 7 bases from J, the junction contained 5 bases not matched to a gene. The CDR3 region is CASSSDRGSGYTF. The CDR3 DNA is TGTGCCAGCAGTTCCGACAGGGGTAGTGGCTACACCTTC.

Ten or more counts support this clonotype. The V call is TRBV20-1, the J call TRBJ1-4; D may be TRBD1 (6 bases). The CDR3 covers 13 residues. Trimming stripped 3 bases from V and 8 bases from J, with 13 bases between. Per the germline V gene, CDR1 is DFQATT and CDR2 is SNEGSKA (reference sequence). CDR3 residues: CSASLGQPEKLFF. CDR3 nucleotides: TGCAGTGCTAGCCTGGGACAACCGGAAAAACTGTTTTTT.

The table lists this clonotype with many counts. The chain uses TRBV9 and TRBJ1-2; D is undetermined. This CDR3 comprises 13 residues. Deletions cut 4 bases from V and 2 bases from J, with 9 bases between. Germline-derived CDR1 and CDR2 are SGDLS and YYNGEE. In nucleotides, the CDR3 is TGTGCCAGCAGCAGCGGGCCCAACTATGGCTACACCTTC. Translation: CASSSGPNYGYTF.

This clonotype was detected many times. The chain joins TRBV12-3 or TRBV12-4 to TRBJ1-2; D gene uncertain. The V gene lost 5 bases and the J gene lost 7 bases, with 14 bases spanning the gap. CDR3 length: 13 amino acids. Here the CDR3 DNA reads TGTGCCAGCAGTGGGGTCCAGGCAGCTGGCTACACCTTC. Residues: CASSGVQAAGYTF.

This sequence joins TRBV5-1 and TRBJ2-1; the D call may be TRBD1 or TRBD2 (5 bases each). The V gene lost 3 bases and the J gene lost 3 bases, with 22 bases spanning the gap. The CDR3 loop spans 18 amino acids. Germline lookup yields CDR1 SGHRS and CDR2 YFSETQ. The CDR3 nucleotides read TGCGCCAGCAGCTACCGGACGACCGGGGCCCAATTCTACAATGAGCAGTTCTTC. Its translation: CASSYRTTGAQFYNEQFF.

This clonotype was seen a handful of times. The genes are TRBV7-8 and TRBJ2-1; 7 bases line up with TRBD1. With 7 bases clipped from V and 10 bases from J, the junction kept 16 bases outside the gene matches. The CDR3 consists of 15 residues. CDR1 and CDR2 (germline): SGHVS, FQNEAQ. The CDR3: CASIHSGAGGREQFF. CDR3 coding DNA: TGTGCCAGCATCCATTCCGGGGCAGGGGGAAGGGAGCAGTTCTTC.

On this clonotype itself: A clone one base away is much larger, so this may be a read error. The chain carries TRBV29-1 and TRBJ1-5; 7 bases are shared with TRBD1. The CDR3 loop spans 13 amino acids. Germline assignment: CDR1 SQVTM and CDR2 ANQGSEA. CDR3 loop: CSVAGQENHPQHF. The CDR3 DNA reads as TGCAGCGTTGCCGGACAGGAAAATCATCCCCAGCATTTT.

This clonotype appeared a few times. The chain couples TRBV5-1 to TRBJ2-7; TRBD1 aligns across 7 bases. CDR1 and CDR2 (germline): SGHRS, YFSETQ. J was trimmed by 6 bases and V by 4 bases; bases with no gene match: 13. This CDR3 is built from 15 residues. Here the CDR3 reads CASSPANRNRGEQYV. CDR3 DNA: TGCGCCAGCAGCCCGGCTAACAGAAACAGGGGCGAGCAGTACGTC.

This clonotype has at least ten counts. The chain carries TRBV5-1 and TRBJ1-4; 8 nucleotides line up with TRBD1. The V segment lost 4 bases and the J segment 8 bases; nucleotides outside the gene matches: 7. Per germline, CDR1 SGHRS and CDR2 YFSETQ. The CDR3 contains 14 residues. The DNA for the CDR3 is TGCGCCAGCAGCCTGGGACAGGTCGAGGAAAAACTGTTTTTT. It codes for CASSLGQVEEKLFF.

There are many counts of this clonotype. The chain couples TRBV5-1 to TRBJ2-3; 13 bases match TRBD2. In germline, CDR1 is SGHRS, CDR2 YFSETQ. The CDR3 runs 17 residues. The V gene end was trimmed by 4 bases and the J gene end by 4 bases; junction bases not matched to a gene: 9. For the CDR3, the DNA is TGCGCCAGCAGCGTGGGACTAGCGGGGCCTGAGGCAGATACGCAGTATTTT. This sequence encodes CASSVGLAGPEADTQYF.

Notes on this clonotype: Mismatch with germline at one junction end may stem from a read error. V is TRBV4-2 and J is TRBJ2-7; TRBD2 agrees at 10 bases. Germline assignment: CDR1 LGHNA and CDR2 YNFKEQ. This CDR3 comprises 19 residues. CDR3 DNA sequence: TGTGCCAGCATCCAAGATTTAGTAGCGGGGGGTACCCTCCCCTACGAGCAGTACTTC. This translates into CASIQDLVAGGTLPYEQYF.

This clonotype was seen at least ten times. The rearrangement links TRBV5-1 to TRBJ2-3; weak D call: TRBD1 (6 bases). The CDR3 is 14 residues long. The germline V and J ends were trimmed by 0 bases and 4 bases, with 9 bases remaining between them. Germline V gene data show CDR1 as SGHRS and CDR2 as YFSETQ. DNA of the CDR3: TGCGCCAGCAGCTTGGTACAGGGTGCAGATACGCAGTATTTT. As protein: CASSLVQGADTQYF.